A single sample is the source of the 21 T cell receptor beta chains below, sequenced in a study of T cell responses to AZD1222 COVID-19 vaccine. Here immunoSEQ multiplex PCR was the method, and the copy in TCRdb shows in-frame clones only, minus some. The sample lists 120,000 to 150,000 clones, approximately 90% seen once, with roughly 3.5% in the top ten. The sample was peripheral blood, taken on day 0 of MenACWY control vaccination. The receptors come from an adult in good health.

This clone was seen just once. The chain joins TRBV24-1 to TRBJ1-1; 8 bases line up with TRBD1. The CDR3 runs 16 residues. CDR1 and CDR2 (germline): KGHDR, SFDVKD. Trimming at V came to 9 bases and at J to 4 bases, leaving 15 bases not matched to a gene. CDR3 bases: TGTGCCACCCGCAGGGGACCGACAGGGGATGGCACTGAAGCTTTCTTT. Its protein is CATRRGPTGDGTEAFF.

The V call is TRBV4-2, the J call TRBJ2-3; no definite D call. The CDR3 runs 21 residues. Germline-derived CDR1 and CDR2 are LGHNA and YNFKEQ. V was cut by 3 bases and J by 1 base, with 29 bases left in between. Here the CDR3 reads CASSHPPPKSWLLSRTDTQYF. The CDR3 coding sequence is TGTGCCAGCAGCCACCCACCACCCAAATCGTGGCTCCTCTCCCGCACAGATACGCAGTATTTT.

V usage is TRBV3-1 (or the pseudogene TRBV3-2) and J usage is TRBJ2-1; TRBD2 aligns across 7 bases. Trimming removed 1 base from V and 8 bases from J; junction bases left unmatched: 14. The CDR3 is 17 residues long. Germline values: CDR1 LGHDT, CDR2 YNNKEL (reference sequence). This chain's CDR3 is CASSQGSIGHGRDEQFF. DNA of the CDR3: TGTGCCAGCAGCCAAGGATCGATCGGGCATGGGAGGGATGAGCAGTTCTTC.

This clone appeared a single time. Here the CDR3 reads CASSYLETQYF. Here the CDR3 DNA reads TGTGCCAGCAGTTATTTGGAGACGCAGTATTTT. The rearrangement uses TRBV6-5 and TRBJ2-3; D is unclear. This CDR3 spans 11 amino acids. V lost 3 bases and J 9 bases, leaving 7 bases between the germline ends. Germline CDR1 and CDR2: MNHEY and SVGAGI.

The genes are TRBV25-1 and TRBJ1-5; 9 nucleotides align to TRBD1. Trimming cost V 3 bases and J 4 bases; bases outside gene matches: 4. The CDR3 extends over 15 amino acids. From germline, CDR1 is MGHDK and CDR2 SYGVNS. CDR3 bases: TGTGCCAGCAGTGAGGGTGGACAGGGGAATCAGCCCCAGCATTTT. Protein: CASSEGGQGNQPQHF.

The rearrangement joins TRBV19 to TRBJ2-5; D may be TRBD1 (5 bases). The length of the CDR3 is 13 residues. Per the germline V gene, CDR1 is LNHDA and CDR2 is SQIVND (reference sequence). Trimming stripped 7 bases from V and 1 base from J, with 10 bases between. The CDR3 nucleotides read TGTGCCAGTATCGGAAGGGGCCAAGAGACCCAGTACTTC. Translated, it gives CASIGRGQETQYF.

This rearrangement joins TRBV7-8 to TRBJ2-7; D tentatively reads TRBD1 or TRBD2 (5 bases each). The V end lost 1 base, the J end lost 0 bases, and 10 bases lay between the germline ends. In germline, CDR1 is SGHVS, CDR2 FQNEAQ. The CDR3 has 15 amino acids. Written as DNA, the CDR3 is TGTGCCAGCAGCTTAGGGGACCAAAGCTCCTACGAGCAGTACTTC. The encoded protein is CASSLGDQSSYEQYF.

This clone was recorded at least ten times. Other DNA sequences from this sample encode an identical CDR3 as well. V and J are TRBV7-2 and TRBJ2-5; D is ambiguous. The CDR3 extends over 13 amino acids. The germline V and J ends were trimmed by 2 bases and 4 bases, with 8 bases remaining between them. Germline CDR1 reads SGHTA; CDR2 reads FQGNSA. The CDR3 coding sequence is TGTGCCAGCAGCTTATCCCTGGGAGAGACCCAGTACTTC. Amino acid sequence: CASSLSLGETQYF.

The chain links TRBV15 to TRBJ2-2; 7 bases map to TRBD2. CDR3 length: 14 amino acids. The V segment lost 1 base and the J segment 6 bases; nucleotides outside the gene matches: 2. Per germline, CDR1 LNHNV and CDR2 YYDKDF (reference sequence). CDR3: CATSRARGAGELFF. The CDR3 coding sequence is TGTGCCACCAGCAGAGCCCGGGGGGCCGGGGAGCTGTTTTTT.

This rearrangement joins TRBV6-7 to TRBJ1-5, with D unclear. TRBV6-7 is an open reading frame, and its role is uncertain. Trimming stripped 0 bases from V and 6 bases from J, with 15 bases between. The CDR3 runs 16 residues. DNA of the CDR3: TGTGCCAGCAGTTACTCGGCCATTTACGCGGGTCAGCCCCAGCATTTT. Protein sequence: CASSYSAIYAGQPQHF.

The chain joins TRBV6-5 to TRBJ2-1; 8 bases are shared with TRBD1. Germline V lookup: CDR1 MNHEY, CDR2 SVGAGI. After removal of 2 bases from V and 2 bases from J, the junction contained 5 bases not matched to a gene. The CDR3 extends over 16 amino acids. The CDR3 nucleotides read TGTGCCAGCAGTTACGCCGGGACAGGAACCTACAATGAGCAGTTCTTC. As protein: CASSYAGTGTYNEQFF.

On this clone itself: It is unclear where the CDR3 begins or ends on the DNA, so no DNA is shown, and the CDR3 is as TCRdb lists it. The chain recombines TRBV6-5 with TRBJ1-2. The germline V gene encodes CDR1 MNHEY and CDR2 SVGAGI. The length of the CDR3 is 15 amino acids, counting both ends. CDR3 region: CASSTSTSSRSGYTF.

The chain carries TRBV28 and TRBJ1-1, with a weak D call TRBD1 (5 bases). The CDR3 has 13 amino acids. V gave up 4 bases and J gave up 4 bases, with 10 bases separating them. Germline-derived CDR1 and CDR2 are MDHEN and SYDVKM. CDR3 nucleotides: TGTGCCAGCAGTTCGGGGGTAACCACTGAAGCTTTCTTT. Encoded protein: CASSSGVTTEAFF.

This chain joins TRBV7-3 and TRBJ1-3; 8 bases fit TRBD1. There are 15 residues in the CDR3. With V trimmed by 2 bases and J by 8 bases, 8 bases remained unmatched. The germline V gene has CDR1 SGHTA and CDR2 FQGTGA. In nucleotides, the CDR3 is TGTGCCAGCAGCTTATCAGCAGGGGGCAGGGACACCATATATTTT. Its translation is CASSLSAGGRDTIYF.

V gene TRBV29-1 combines with J gene TRBJ1-4; TRBD1 matches 11 bases. Germline V lookup: CDR1 SQVTM, CDR2 ANQGSEA. CDR3 size: 13 residues. The trim removed 7 bases at V and 8 bases at J, leaving 6 bases unmatched. CDR3 sequence: CSASGTGGEKLFF. CDR3 DNA sequence: TGCAGCGCGTCCGGGACAGGGGGGGAAAAACTGTTTTTT.

Only one count was recorded for this clone. The chain employs TRBV4-1 and TRBJ1-4; D is perhaps TRBD1 (5 bases). V dropped 0 bases and J dropped 7 bases, with 12 bases sitting between them. Germline assignment: CDR1 MGHRA and CDR2 YSYEKL. This CDR3 contains 15 residues. DNA for the CDR3: TGCGCCAGCAGCCAAGAACTTCGGGGGATTGAAAAACTGTTTTTT. Translated: CASSQELRGIEKLFF.

The chain couples TRBV27 to TRBJ1-5; unclear D gene. There are 13 residues in the CDR3. The V gene lost 2 bases and the J gene lost 6 bases, with 8 bases spanning the gap. The V gene's germline CDR1 is MNHEY and CDR2 SMNVEV (reference sequence). The CDR3 sequence is CASSLGRGQPQHF. For the CDR3, the DNA is TGTGCCAGCAGTTTAGGGAGAGGTCAGCCCCAGCATTTT.

The J gene is TRBJ2-7, the V gene TRBV6-5; TRBD1 or TRBD2 may be the D gene (7 bases each). CDR1 and CDR2 (germline): MNHEY, SVGAGI. V was clipped by 11 bases and J by 0 bases, with 17 bases between them. The CDR3 runs 14 residues. As DNA, the CDR3 is TGTGCCGTCAACCAGGGGGGGAGCTCCTACGAGCAGTACTTC. It translates to CAVNQGGSSYEQYF.

The DNA for the CDR3 is TGCGCCAGCTGCTATGGCTACACCTTC. Translating gives CASCYGYTF. The V call is TRBV10-1, the J call TRBJ1-2; no clear D gene. This CDR3 comprises 9 residues. The V and J ends lost 8 bases and 4 bases respectively, with 2 bases between them. CDR1 is WNHNN, CDR2 SYGVQD, per germline (reference sequence).

The V gene is TRBV7-2, the J gene TRBJ1-1, with D uncertain. CDR1 is SGHTA, CDR2 FQGNSA, per germline. V lost 2 bases to trimming and J lost 5 bases, with 12 bases between them. This CDR3 spans 14 amino acids. For the CDR3, the DNA is TGTGCCAGCAGCTTATCCTTGGTGGAGACTGAAGCTTTCTTT. This codes for CASSLSLVETEAFF.

This clone occurred once. The gene calls are TRBV19 and TRBJ2-2; tentative D call: TRBD1 (5 bases). Germline loops: CDR1 LNHDA, CDR2 SQIVND (reference sequence). The CDR3 totals 17 residues. Trimming took off 4 bases at V and 1 base at J, with 16 bases between the two ends. CDR3 nucleotides: TGTGCCAGTAGTACCCTCCCCCCAGGGTTGAACACCGGGGAGCTGTTTTTT. Its protein product is CASSTLPPGLNTGELFF.